This TCR beta chain was recorded in a study of T cell responses to AZD1222 COVID-19 vaccine. Whole-study results and caveats: The donors showed a predominance of white British ancestry and of females, with possible underestimation of clonal diversity. Seropositive AZD1222 recipients at baseline numbered only 6 or 7. Dominant CD4 TCR responses targeted spike regions 160-218 and 743-854.

V was shortened by 2 bases and J by 4 bases, with 13 bases between the two germline ends. The CDR3 runs 15 residues. Germline V CDR1 and CDR2: ENHRY, SYGVKD. This clone was seen only once. The antigen remains undetermined. Only in-frame clones appear in the TCRdb table, and some are missing; sequencing was by immunoSEQ multiplex PCR. Among 80,000 to 90,000 clones listed, 91% were seen once. The rearrangement joins TRBV10-3 to TRBJ2-3; D may be TRBD1 or TRBD2 (6 bases each). The receptor's source is an adult in good health. The source material was peripheral blood, sampled on day 0 of MenACWY control vaccination. CDR3 sequence (DNA): TGTGCCATCAGTGAGCAGGGGACGGGGGCAGATACGCAGTATTTT. This codes for CAISEQGTGADTQYF.